Sequencing of this TCR beta chain was carried out in a study of blood T cell repertoires in COVID-19. Study information: Collection of acute and convalescent COVID-19 samples took place in the United States, Italy and Spain. The cDNA or gDNA used as material had been derived from T cells, B-cell-depleted T cells, or PBMCs.

Per the germline V gene, CDR1 is SGHVS and CDR2 is FNYEAQ. The CDR3 has 17 amino acids. Trimming took 1 base from V and 6 from J; bases not matched to a gene: 10. Original processing methods: Counts of nucleated cells, estimated from reference gene primer amplification, were obtained. The table came from immunoSEQ multiplex PCR; TCRdb's copy has only in-frame clones and leaves some out. V and J calls and clone size follow that table, whereas D and trimming were derived from the DNA. The repertoire includes fewer than 250,000 clones, about four fifths of them detected once, and about 4% sits in the top ten.

The specimen was peripheral blood. The chain links TRBV7-6 to TRBJ2-3; 10 bases line up with TRBD2. The sequence came from a man between 45 and 60 years old with acute or convalescent COVID-19. CDR3 coding DNA: TGTGCCAGCAGCTTAGAGGCTAGCGGGAGTTTTTTTGATACGCAGTATTTT. Encoded protein: CASSLEASGSFFDTQYF. Full variable domain (remainder filled in from reference TRBV7-6 and TRBJ2-3): GAGVSQSPRYKVTKRGQDVALRCDPISGHVSLYWYRQALGQGPEFLTYFNYEAQQDKSGLPNDRFSAERPEGSISTLTIQRTEQRDSAMYRCASSLEASGSFFDTQYFGPGTRLTVL.